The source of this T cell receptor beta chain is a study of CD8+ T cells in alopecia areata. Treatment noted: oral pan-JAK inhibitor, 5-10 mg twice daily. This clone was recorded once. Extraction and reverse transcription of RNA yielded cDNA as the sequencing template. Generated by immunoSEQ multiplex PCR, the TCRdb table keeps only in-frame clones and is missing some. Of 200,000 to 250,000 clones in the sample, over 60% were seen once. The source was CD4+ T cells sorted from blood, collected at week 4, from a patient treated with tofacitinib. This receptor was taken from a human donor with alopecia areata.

The CDR3 nucleotides read TGTGCCAGCAGCTTATACCAAACCCAAGAGACCCAGTACTTC. Translation: CASSLYQTQETQYF. This chain links TRBV7-2 with TRBJ2-5; D uncertain. Trimming cost V 2 bases and J 1 base, with 8 bases left between them. The CDR3 runs to 14 residues. Germline V gives CDR1 SGHTA, CDR2 FQGNSA. Combining the CDR3 with reference TRBV7-2 and TRBJ2-5 gives the whole variable domain GAGVSQSPSNKVTEKGKDVELRCDPISGHTALYWYRQSLGQGLEFLIYFQGNSAPDKSGLPSDRFSAERTGGSVSTLTIQRTQQEDSAVYLCASSLYQTQETQYFGPGTRLLVL.